This T cell receptor beta chain was retrieved from a study of blood T cell repertoires in COVID-19. Study at large: Material from acute and convalescent COVID-19 was sourced from the United States, Italy and Spain. Sample material is recorded as cDNA or gDNA derived from T cells, B-cell-depleted T cells, or PBMCs.

Study processing details: The assay estimated nucleated cells by amplifying reference gene primers. Here immunoSEQ multiplex PCR was the method, and the copy in TCRdb shows in-frame clones only, minus some. V and J calls and clone size are given by that table; D and trimming were obtained from the DNA. The sample has over 45,000 clones, roughly four fifths seen once. This CDR3 is 15 amino acids long. With V trimmed by 1 base and J by 0 bases, 3 bases remained unmatched. CDR1 and CDR2 (germline): LGHNA, YNFKEQ. The TCR comes from a woman in her fifties or sixties with acute or convalescent COVID-19. The sample comprised peripheral blood. V is TRBV4-2 and J is TRBJ2-7, with 7 bases fitting TRBD2. The CDR3 DNA is TGTGCCAGCAGCCAAGGACTAGCCATCTCCTACGAGCAGTACTTC. It yields the protein CASSQGLAISYEQYF.